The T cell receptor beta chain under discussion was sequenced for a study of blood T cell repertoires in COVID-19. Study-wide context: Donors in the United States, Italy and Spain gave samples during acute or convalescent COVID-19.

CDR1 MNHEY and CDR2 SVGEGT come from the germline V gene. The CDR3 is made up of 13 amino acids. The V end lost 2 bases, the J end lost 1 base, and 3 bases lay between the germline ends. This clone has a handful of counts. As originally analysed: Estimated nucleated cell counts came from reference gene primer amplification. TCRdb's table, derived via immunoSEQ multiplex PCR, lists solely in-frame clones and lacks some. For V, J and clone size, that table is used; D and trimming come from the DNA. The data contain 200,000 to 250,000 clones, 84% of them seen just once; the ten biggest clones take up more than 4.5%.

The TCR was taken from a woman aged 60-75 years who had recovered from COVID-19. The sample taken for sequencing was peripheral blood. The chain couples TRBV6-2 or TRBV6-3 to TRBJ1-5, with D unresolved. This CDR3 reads CASSYSSNQPQHF. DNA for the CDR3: TGTGCCAGCAGTTACAGCAGCAATCAGCCCCAGCATTTT.